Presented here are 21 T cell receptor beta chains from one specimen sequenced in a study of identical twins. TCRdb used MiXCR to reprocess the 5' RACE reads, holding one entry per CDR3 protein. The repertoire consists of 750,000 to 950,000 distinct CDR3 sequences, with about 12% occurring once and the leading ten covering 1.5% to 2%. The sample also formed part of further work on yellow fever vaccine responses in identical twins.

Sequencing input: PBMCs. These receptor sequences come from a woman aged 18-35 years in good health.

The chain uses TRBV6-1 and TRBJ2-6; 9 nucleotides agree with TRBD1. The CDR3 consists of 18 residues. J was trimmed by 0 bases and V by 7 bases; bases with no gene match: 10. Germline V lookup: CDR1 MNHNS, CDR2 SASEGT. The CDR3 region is CASIPRGQGGSGANVLTF. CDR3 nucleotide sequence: TGTGCCAGCATACCCCGGGGACAGGGAGGCTCTGGGGCCAACGTCCTGACTTTC.

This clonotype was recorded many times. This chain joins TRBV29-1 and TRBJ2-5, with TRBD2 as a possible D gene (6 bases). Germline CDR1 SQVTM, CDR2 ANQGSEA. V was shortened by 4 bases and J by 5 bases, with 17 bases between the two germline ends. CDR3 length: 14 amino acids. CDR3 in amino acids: CSVVGSALSETQYF. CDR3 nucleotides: TGCAGCGTTGTCGGGAGTGCTCTGTCGGAGACCCAGTACTTC. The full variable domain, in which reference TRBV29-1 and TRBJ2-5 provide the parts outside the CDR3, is SAVISQKPSRDICQRGTSLTIQCQVDSQVTMMFWYRQQPGQSLTLIATANQGSEATYESGFVIDKFPISRPNLTFSTLTVSNMSPEDSSIYLCSVVGSALSETQYFGPGTRLLVL.

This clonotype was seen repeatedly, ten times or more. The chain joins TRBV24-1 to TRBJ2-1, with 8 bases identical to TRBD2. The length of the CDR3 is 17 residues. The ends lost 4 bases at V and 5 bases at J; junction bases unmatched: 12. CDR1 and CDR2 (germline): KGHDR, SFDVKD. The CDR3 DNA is TGTGCCACCAGTGACCCCTTGGGAGCGGGAGTCGACAATGAGCAGTTCTTC. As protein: CATSDPLGAGVDNEQFF.

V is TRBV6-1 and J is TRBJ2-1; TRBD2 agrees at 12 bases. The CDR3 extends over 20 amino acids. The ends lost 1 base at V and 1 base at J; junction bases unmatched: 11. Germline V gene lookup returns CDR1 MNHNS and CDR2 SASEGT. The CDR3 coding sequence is TGTGCCAGCAGTGAAGAAGGGGCCACACTAGCGGGAGGTTCCTACAATGAGCAGTTCTTC. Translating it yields CASSEEGATLAGGSYNEQFF.

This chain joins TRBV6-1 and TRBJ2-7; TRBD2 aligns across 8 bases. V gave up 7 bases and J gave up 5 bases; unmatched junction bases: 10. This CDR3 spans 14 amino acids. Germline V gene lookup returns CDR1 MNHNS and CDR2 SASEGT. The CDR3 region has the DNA TGTGCCAGCAAAGAAGCGGGAGTTGGGGACGAGCAGTACTTC. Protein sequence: CASKEAGVGDEQYF.

As DNA, the CDR3 is TGTGCCAGCAGCCAGACAGGAACCGCTAACTATGGCTACACCTTC. It encodes CASSQTGTANYGYTF. The chain is built from TRBV4-2 and TRBJ1-2; a possible D gene is TRBD1 (6 bases). Germline V lookup: CDR1 LGHNA, CDR2 YNFKEQ. V lost 3 bases, J lost 0 bases, and 11 bases lay in between. The CDR3 is 15 residues long.

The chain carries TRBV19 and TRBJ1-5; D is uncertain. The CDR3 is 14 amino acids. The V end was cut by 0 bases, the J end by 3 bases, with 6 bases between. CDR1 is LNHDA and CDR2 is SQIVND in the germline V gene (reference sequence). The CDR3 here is CASSIDTSNQPQHF. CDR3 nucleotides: TGTGCCAGTAGTATAGATACCTCCAATCAGCCCCAGCATTTT.

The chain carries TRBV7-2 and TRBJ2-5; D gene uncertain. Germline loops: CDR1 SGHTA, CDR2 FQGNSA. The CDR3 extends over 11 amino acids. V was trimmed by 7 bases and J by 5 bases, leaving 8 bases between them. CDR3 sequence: CASNLRETQYF. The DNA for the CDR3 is TGTGCCAGCAACCTCCGGGAGACCCAGTACTTC.

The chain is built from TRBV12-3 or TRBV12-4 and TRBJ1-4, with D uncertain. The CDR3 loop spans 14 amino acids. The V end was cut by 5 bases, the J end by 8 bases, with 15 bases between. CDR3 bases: TGTGCCAGCAGTCTGTCGCCTGGGAAGGAAAAACTGTTTTTT. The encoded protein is CASSLSPGKEKLFF.

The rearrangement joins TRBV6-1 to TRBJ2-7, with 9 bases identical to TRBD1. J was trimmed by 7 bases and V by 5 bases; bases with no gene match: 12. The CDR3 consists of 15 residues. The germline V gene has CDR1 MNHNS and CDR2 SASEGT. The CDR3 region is CASSPGTGLTGEQYV. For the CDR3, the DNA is TGTGCCAGCAGTCCCGGGACAGGGTTAACGGGGGAGCAGTACGTC.

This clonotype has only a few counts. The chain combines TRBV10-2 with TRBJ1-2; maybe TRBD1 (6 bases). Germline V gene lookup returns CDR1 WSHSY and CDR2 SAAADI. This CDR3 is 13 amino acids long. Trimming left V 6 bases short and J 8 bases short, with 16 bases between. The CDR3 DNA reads TGCGCCAGCAGAGGTGGGGGGCTGGGAGGCTACACCTTC. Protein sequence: CASRGGGLGGYTF.

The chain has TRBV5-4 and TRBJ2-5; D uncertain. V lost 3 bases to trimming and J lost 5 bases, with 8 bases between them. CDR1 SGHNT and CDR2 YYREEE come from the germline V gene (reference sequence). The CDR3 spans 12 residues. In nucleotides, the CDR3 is TGTGCCAGCAGCTCACCCACGGAGACCCAGTACTTC. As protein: CASSSPTETQYF.

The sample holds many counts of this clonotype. The CDR3 spells CASSPHGLPQHF. The CDR3 DNA reads as TGTGCCAGCAGCCCCCACGGGCTGCCCCAGCATTTT. The rearrangement joins TRBV7-2 to TRBJ1-5; D unresolved. Trimming removed 5 bases at V and 9 bases at J, with 11 bases between. CDR3 length: 12 amino acids. CDR1 and CDR2 from the germline V gene are SGHTA and FQGNSA.

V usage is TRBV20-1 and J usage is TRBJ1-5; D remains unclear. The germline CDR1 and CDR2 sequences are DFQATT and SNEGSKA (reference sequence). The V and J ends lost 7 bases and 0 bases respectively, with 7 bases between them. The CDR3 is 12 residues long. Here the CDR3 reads CSGTDSNQPQHF. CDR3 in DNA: TGCAGTGGAACAGATAGCAATCAGCCCCAGCATTTT.

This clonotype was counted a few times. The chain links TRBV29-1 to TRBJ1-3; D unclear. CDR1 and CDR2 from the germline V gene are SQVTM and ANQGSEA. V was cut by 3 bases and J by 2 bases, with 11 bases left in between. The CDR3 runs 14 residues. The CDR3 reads CSVDGVSAGNTIYF. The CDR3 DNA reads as TGCAGCGTTGACGGGGTCTCAGCTGGAAACACCATATATTTT.

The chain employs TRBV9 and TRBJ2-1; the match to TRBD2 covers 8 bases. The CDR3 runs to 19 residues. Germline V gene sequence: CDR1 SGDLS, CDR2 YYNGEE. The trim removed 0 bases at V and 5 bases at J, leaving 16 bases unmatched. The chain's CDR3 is CASSVVPGPIAGSHNEQFF. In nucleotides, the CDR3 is TGTGCCAGCAGCGTAGTACCCGGACCCATAGCGGGAAGCCACAATGAGCAGTTCTTC.

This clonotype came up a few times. CDR3 sequence reads: CSAREGFLSNQPQHF. Here the CDR3 DNA reads TGCAGTGCTAGAGAGGGCTTCTTAAGCAATCAGCCCCAGCATTTT. The rearrangement links TRBV20-1 to TRBJ1-5; D gene unclear. Germline assignment: CDR1 DFQATT and CDR2 SNEGSKA (reference sequence). The CDR3 length is 15 residues. Trimming cost V 0 bases and J 1 base, with 10 bases left between them.

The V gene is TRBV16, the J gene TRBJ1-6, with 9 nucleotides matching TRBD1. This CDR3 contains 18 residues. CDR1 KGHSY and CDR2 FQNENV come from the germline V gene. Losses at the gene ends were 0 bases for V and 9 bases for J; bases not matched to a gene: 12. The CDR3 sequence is CASSQSAFRGQGRSPLHF. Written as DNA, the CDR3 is TGTGCCAGCAGCCAATCGGCTTTTAGGGGACAGGGTCGTTCACCCCTCCACTTT.

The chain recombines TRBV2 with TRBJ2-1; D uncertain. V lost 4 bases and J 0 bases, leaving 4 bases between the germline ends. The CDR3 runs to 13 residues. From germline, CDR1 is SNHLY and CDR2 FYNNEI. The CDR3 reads CASSGNSYNEQFF. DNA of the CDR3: TGTGCCAGCAGTGGAAACTCCTACAATGAGCAGTTCTTC.

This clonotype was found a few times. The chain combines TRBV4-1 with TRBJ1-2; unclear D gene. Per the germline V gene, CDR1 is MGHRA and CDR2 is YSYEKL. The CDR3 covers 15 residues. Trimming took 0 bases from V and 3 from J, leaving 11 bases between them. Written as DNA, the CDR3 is TGCGCCAGCAGCCAAGATCCGGGCAGAGACTATGGCTACACCTTC. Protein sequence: CASSQDPGRDYGYTF.

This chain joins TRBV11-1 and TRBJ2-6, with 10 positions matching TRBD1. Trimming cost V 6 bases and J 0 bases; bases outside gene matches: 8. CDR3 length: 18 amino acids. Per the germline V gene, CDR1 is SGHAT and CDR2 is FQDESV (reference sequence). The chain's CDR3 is CASRGTGDHLSGANVLTF. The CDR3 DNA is TGTGCCAGCAGGGGGACAGGGGACCACCTCTCTGGGGCCAACGTCCTGACTTTC.